This record looks at one TCR beta chain sequence and its context. Its antigen is unknown. Per-base qualities were not stored, and no clone one base away is much larger. This entry belongs to a study of cytomegalovirus exposure and HLA in healthy donors (dated by TCRdb to 2016 to 2017). Study-level background: An earlier analysis of approximately 590 of the donors reported 250 to 300 Gb of sequence data and some 120 million unique TCR beta sequences from 190 million or so T cells. The aim of the study was to test whether cataloging public T cell receptors could identify signatures of past pathogen exposure. On average, roughly 250,000 unique TCR beta nucleotide sequences were sequenced per donor among a few hundred genotyped donors of the cohort, with roughly 18% of those sequences being non-productive. An earlier analysis of 587 of the donors used high-throughput TCR beta sequencing to judge whether each TCR beta V gene segment behaved as functional or pseudogenic. An early release that covered about 640 HLA-typed donors contained approximately 300 gigabases of sequencing data and 85 million to 100 million unique TCR sequences. Four to six DR-DQ haplotypes were handled as single units for association and clustering because linkage in the cohort was strong. The study profiled the T cell repertoires of around 700 subjects by immunosequencing and related them to cytomegalovirus serostatus. Donor age, sex, ethnicity and CMV serostatus were compiled alongside the repertoire data. In a later analysis, previously published TCR beta repertoires from some 640 donors were re-analyzed and high-resolution HLA genotyping was added so that TCR occurrence patterns could be studied. The number of typed donors differed by locus: about 620-630 for A, B, C, DRB1 and DQB1; approximately 530 for DQA1; some 610 for DPA1; and roughly 470 for DPB1. Every discovery cohort repertoire had been produced on one sequencing platform. Besides the first cohort of approximately 670 subjects, a separate validation cohort made up of roughly 120 different subjects was used. The genetic ancestry cluster associated with self-reported Caucasian donors included over 65% of the roughly 360 genotyped donors. In the later analysis, no new phenotypic data were used to find candidate immune exposures; instead, reliance was placed on TCR beta sequences and their occurrence across donors. A later genetic analysis took genome-wide SNP genotypes for about 65% of the roughly 670 donors and used that subset as a discovery cohort. HLA typing covered class I and class II loci at four-digit resolution. High-throughput TCR immunosequencing, statistical association of individual TCRs with disease status, and machine learning were combined to predict cytomegalovirus infection status. What the authors observed across the whole study: In an earlier analysis of a few hundred of the donors, most TCR beta V segments were observed in productive rearrangements about 87% or about 30% of the time, broadly matching IMGT annotations. According to a later analysis, parvovirus B19, influenza, CMV and Epstein-Barr virus appeared linked to several top co-occurrence clusters. A further reported finding was that TCR beta sequences accurately predicted the HLA-A and HLA-B alleles for most subjects in the first cohort. In this cohort, only TCR beta chains were sequenced, and detectable features were limited by the absence of alpha or paired-chain data. Correlated functional status among segregating V segments might be attributable to linkage disequilibrium, but an unknown experimental factor could not be ruled out. Across donors, most TCR sequences were observed very rarely, whereas some public TCRs were present in many individuals. A later genetic analysis reported fewer N-insertions in productive TCRs among donors in an Asian-associated ancestry cluster than the roughly 690-donor mean. The authors suggested that the approach could potentially be extended to other disease states and immunological phenotypes. In the study, 150 to 200 TCR beta chains were listed as associated with cytomegalovirus. In both the original and validation cohorts, the classifier was reported to diagnose cytomegalovirus status with high specificity and sensitivity. In a later analysis, most CMV-associated TCR beta chains were found to appear HLA-restricted, with HLA associations seemingly driven largely by CMV exposure. A later analysis associated around 16,000 TCR beta sequences with specific HLA alleles at a false discovery rate of 0.05. Strong co-occurrence of HLA alleles, especially DR and DQ, made assigning TCR associations to individual alleles difficult. A cluster of highly shared sequence variants was judged likely to be a technical artifact of the sequencing pipeline. For the cohort, immune exposure information was limited to CMV serostatus. Because counts were too low, roughly 17 rarely observed V segments, including chromosome 9 orphons, were left out of the earlier analysis of 587 of the donors. Sequencing depth was assumed to be roughly uniform across donors in the presence/absence analyses, though that assumption may not hold. Because the 87-base-pair reads could not distinguish some IMGT-functional V segments, including TRBV6-2 and TRBV6-3, those segments were excluded. HLA typing was unavailable for some donors at each locus, so association tests used only the typed subset. Three of the identified cytomegalovirus-associated TCR beta chains were confirmed in vitro to be specific for cytomegalovirus antigens. A later analysis found that TCR association rates varied across HLA loci, with DRB1 alleles showing the most associated TCRs and HLA-C alleles the fewest. In a later analysis, HLA-associated TCR beta chains were found to be more clonally expanded and to have lower generation probabilities than equally common non-associated chains. In a later genetic analysis, a missense DCLRE1C variant was associated with V-gene and J-gene trimming of TCR beta chains, and the association was replicated in an independent cohort.

V was cut back by 1 base and J by 0 bases, leaving a gap of 10 bases between them. From its cysteine to its phenylalanine, the CDR3 spans 15 amino acids. Of the read, only the CDR3 DNA is kept; its 45 bases are in frame from base 1. CDR1 MNHNS and CDR2 SASEGT are derived from the germline V gene. Preparation of the library involved the immunoSEQ multiplex PCR assay. The multiplex PCR relied on a mix of 60 forward primers for TCR Vbeta segments and 13 reverse primers for TCR Jbeta segments. Amplification of the CDR3 region of rearranged TCR beta genes was performed with a multiplex PCR assay on genomic DNA. On the Illumina HiSeq System, the amplified TCR beta libraries were sequenced as 87-base-pair reads. The authors' pipeline ran thus. A later analysis tallied around 80 million unique TCR beta chains across the 660 or so repertoires, and about 12 million of those chains were shared by two or more donors. To remove PCR and sequencing errors, raw reads were error-corrected and collapsed into unique sequences using a nearest-neighbor algorithm that merged closely related sequences. V, D and J gene segments were assigned by aligning CDR3 sequences to IMGT reference sequences. For a sequence to be retained, at least a six-nucleotide match to both a V gene segment and a J gene segment was required. Rearrangements were called productive when the CDR3 lacked stop codons and stayed in frame with V and J; all others were non-productive. CDR3 was defined according to IMGT convention as the region running from the second conserved V-encoded cysteine to the conserved J-encoded phenylalanine. The earlier analysis of 587 of the donors excluded sequences that lacked an unambiguous match to a single V gene segment. In an earlier analysis of several hundred of the donors, V segments were called functional above 56.7% productive rearrangements and were called segregating when the between-donor standard deviation exceeded 5%. A statistical classification framework was built for diagnosing cytomegalovirus status from the catalog of TCR beta chain sequences. In a later analysis, V and J genes were assigned by comparing TCR nucleotide sequences against IMGT/GENE-DB human TR gene sequences. The TCRdist pipeline was used in a later analysis to assign CDR3 sequences and most-parsimonious VDJ recombination scenarios. In a later analysis, each TCR beta chain was defined by its CDR3 amino acid sequence together with its V-gene family, and reads without a unique V-gene family were excluded. A later analysis removed 550 to 650 highly shared, low-generation-probability nucleotide sequences to deal with suspected cross-contamination and a sequencing artifact. A later analysis calculated a clonal expansion index for each public chain from normalized within-repertoire ranks of inferred template counts. In a later analysis, generation probabilities were computed using a VDJ recombination model fitted to out-of-frame rearrangements, and the results were checked against IGoR. Hypergeometric tests were used in a later analysis to score TCR-TCR, TCR-HLA and TCR-CMV co-occurrence, with a repertoire-size bias correction applied to the TCR pairs. False discovery rates were estimated in a later analysis by permuting HLA or CMV assignments 20 times. In a later analysis, co-occurring TCRs were grouped using DBSCAN, with TCRdist sequence similarity added in when clustering inside HLA-allele-positive subsets. Repertoires with fewer than 30,000 or more than 120,000 public chains, plus five repertoires with anomalous nucleotide sharing, were excluded from co-occurrence clustering. TCRdb limited this immuneACCESS table to in-frame rearrangements with V and J called. A share of clones is missing; checked studies link under half to unresolved V genes, and the rest is unexplained. The D gene and trimming were derived from the DNA, and the V and J assignments and clone size from that table. The sample records a few hundred thousand clones, roughly four fifths of which are singletons. The ten most abundant clones make up roughly 0.58% of the sample.

In total, just over 650 healthy bone marrow donors made up the cohort. Cohort members were all nominally healthy when sampled, although unrecorded immune exposures were likely present. The donor was CMV seronegative and belonged to the group of 352 seronegative cohort members. A peripheral blood sample was provided by each donor, and peripheral blood mononuclear cells were used for TCR beta sequencing. Genomic DNA was extracted from the blood cell samples with the Qiagen DNeasy Blood Extraction Kit. The clonotype comes from a woman aged 40 to 49 in good health and CMV-seronegative. The sequencing input was PBMCs. This receptor chain uses TRBV6-1 and TRBJ2-7; the D segment cannot be called with confidence. The CDR3: CASSEVIALSYEQYF. The nucleotides are TGTGCCAGCAGTGAAGTGATAGCCCTCTCCTACGAGCAGTACTTC.